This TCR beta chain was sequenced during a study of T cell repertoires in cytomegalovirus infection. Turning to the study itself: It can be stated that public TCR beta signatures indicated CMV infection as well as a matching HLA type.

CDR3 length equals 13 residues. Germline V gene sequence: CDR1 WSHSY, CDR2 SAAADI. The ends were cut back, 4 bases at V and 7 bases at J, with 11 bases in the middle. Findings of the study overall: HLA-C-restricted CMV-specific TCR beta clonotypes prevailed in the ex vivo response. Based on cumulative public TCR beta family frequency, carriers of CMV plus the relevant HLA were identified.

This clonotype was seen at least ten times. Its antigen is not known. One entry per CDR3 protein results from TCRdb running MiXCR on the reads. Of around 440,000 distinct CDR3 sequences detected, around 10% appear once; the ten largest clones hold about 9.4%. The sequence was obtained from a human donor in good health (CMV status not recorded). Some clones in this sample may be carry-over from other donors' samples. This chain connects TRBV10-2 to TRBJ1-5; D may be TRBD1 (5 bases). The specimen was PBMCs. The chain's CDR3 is CASSVGVLQPQHF. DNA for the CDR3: TGCGCCAGCAGTGTGGGGGTATTACAGCCCCAGCATTTT.